Each of the 17 T cell receptor beta chains below was sequenced from the same sample in a study of T cell responses to AZD1222 COVID-19 vaccine. Assay: immunoSEQ multiplex PCR; the TCRdb copy retains only in-frame clones and omits some. The table lists roughly 130,000 clones, approximately 90% of them singletons. The sequencing here drew on peripheral blood, taken on day 0 of AZD1222 vaccination. The receptors were gathered from an adult in good health.

This chain connects TRBV4-1 to TRBJ2-1; D may correspond to TRBD1 or TRBD2 (6 bases each). The germline V gene encodes CDR1 MGHRA and CDR2 YSYEKL. The CDR3 contains 21 residues. Deletions cut 0 bases from V and 7 bases from J, with 31 bases between. The CDR3 nucleotides are TGCGCCAGCAGCCAAGAGGCAACGCATAAGGGGGGACCTGTCTACTGGAATGAGCAGTTCTTC. Protein: CASSQEATHKGGPVYWNEQFF.

This sequence joins TRBV24-1 and TRBJ2-2; D is unclear. Trimming took 4 bases from V and 6 from J, leaving 11 bases between them. Germline V gives CDR1 KGHDR, CDR2 SFDVKD. The CDR3 is made up of 14 amino acids. The CDR3 loop reads CATSESVFPGELFF. DNA of the CDR3: TGTGCCACCAGTGAGTCGGTATTTCCCGGGGAGCTGTTTTTT.

The rearrangement uses TRBV4-1 and TRBJ1-2; 7 positions match TRBD1. This CDR3 comprises 17 residues. Trimming took 7 bases from V and 1 from J; bases not matched to a gene: 15. CDR1 MGHRA and CDR2 YSYEKL come from the germline V gene. CDR3 loop: CASNAFSGDSNNYGYTF. The DNA of the CDR3 is TGCGCCAGCAACGCGTTTTCGGGGGACAGTAATAACTATGGCTACACCTTC.

Only a few counts were recorded for this clone. The gene calls are TRBV6-6 and TRBJ2-1, with TRBD2 identical over 11 bases. The germline V gene has CDR1 MNHNY and CDR2 SVGAGI (reference sequence). J was trimmed by 8 bases and V by 9 bases; bases with no gene match: 9. The CDR3 has 14 residues. Here the CDR3 reads CASRRLAGGDEQFF. The DNA for the CDR3 is TGTGCCAGTAGGAGGCTAGCGGGAGGCGATGAGCAGTTCTTC.

In nucleotides, the CDR3 is TGTGCCAGCAGCTTAGAGAGGAACACTGAAGCTTTCTTT. Translation gives CASSLERNTEAFF. V is TRBV11-2 and J is TRBJ1-1; D unclear. Trimming took off 0 bases at V and 1 base at J, with 3 bases between the two ends. CDR1 is SGHAT, CDR2 FQNNGV, per germline. The CDR3 has 13 residues. Complete variable domain (other parts from reference TRBV11-2 and TRBJ1-1): EAGVAQSPRYKIIEKRQSVAFWCNPISGHATLYWYQQILGQGPKLLIQFQNNGVVDDSQLPKDRFSAERLKGVDSTLKIQPAKLEDSAVYLCASSLERNTEAFFGQGTRLTVV.

This clone was picked up one time. The chain is built from TRBV27 and TRBJ2-7, with D uncertain. The CDR3 is 14 amino acids. The germline V gene has CDR1 MNHEY and CDR2 SMNVEV (reference sequence). V was pared by 5 bases and J by 0 bases, with 11 bases between. For the CDR3, the DNA is TGTGCCAGCAGTGAGAAGACGTACTCCTACGAGCAGTACTTC. As protein: CASSEKTYSYEQYF.

The chain links TRBV10-3 to TRBJ2-3, with 7 bases aligning to TRBD2. CDR1 is ENHRY, CDR2 SYGVKD, per germline. This CDR3 spans 17 amino acids. The junction had 8 bases not matched to a gene; V was cut back by 2 bases and J by 0 bases. CDR3 nucleotide sequence: TGTGCCATCAGTGAGAATCGAGCGGGGACTAGCACAGATACGCAGTATTTT. This sequence encodes CAISENRAGTSTDTQYF.

This chain uses TRBV10-3 with TRBJ2-3; 8 bases are shared with TRBD2. Germline V gives CDR1 ENHRY, CDR2 SYGVKD. Trimming removed 2 bases from V and 2 bases from J; junction bases left unmatched: 6. The CDR3 loop spans 16 amino acids. The CDR3: CAISERSGRNTDTQYF. The CDR3, as DNA: TGTGCCATCAGTGAGAGGAGCGGGAGAAACACAGATACGCAGTATTTT.

V gene TRBV5-6 combines with J gene TRBJ1-2; D is uncertain. This CDR3 has 12 amino acids. Germline V gene lookup returns CDR1 SGHDT and CDR2 YYEEEE. V lost 4 bases to trimming and J lost 4 bases, with 8 bases between them. CDR3 protein: CASSVGSYGYTF. In nucleotides, the CDR3 is TGTGCCAGCAGCGTCGGTAGCTATGGCTACACCTTC.

V is TRBV7-9 and J is TRBJ2-1, with D possibly matching TRBD2 (6 bases). Germline values: CDR1 SEHNR, CDR2 FQNEAQ (reference sequence). Trimming pared 5 bases from V and 8 bases from J, leaving 28 bases between. The CDR3 covers 18 residues. The CDR3 loop is CASSPRGSGEWKYDEQFF. DNA of the CDR3: TGTGCCAGCAGCCCCCGGGGGTCGGGAGAGTGGAAGTACGATGAGCAGTTCTTC. The full variable domain, its missing parts supplied by reference TRBV7-9 and TRBJ2-1, is DTGVSQNPRHKITKRGQNVTFRCDPISEHNRLYWYRQTLGQGPEFLTYFQNEAQLEKSRLLSDRFSAERPKGSFSTLEIQRTEQGDSAMYLCASSPRGSGEWKYDEQFFGPGTRLTVL.

The rearrangement joins TRBV24-1 to TRBJ2-1; TRBD2 matches 8 bases. The CDR3 runs to 14 residues. The V gene end was trimmed by 4 bases and the J gene end by 2 bases; junction bases not matched to a gene: 0. Germline CDR1 and CDR2: KGHDR and SFDVKD. The CDR3 is CATSEAGAYNEQFF. The CDR3 region has the DNA TGTGCCACCAGTGAAGCGGGAGCCTACAATGAGCAGTTCTTC.

The chain uses TRBV11-2 and TRBJ2-7; 11 bases match TRBD2. Germline CDR1 and CDR2: SGHAT and FQNNGV. Trimming removed 0 bases from V and 2 bases from J; junction bases left unmatched: 12. CDR3 length equals 19 residues. The chain's CDR3 is CASSLENIGVAGGAYEQYF. DNA for the CDR3: TGTGCCAGCAGCTTAGAAAATATCGGTGTAGCGGGAGGGGCCTACGAGCAGTACTTC.

V is TRBV19 and J is TRBJ2-7, with TRBD1 matching 8 bases. The CDR3 is made up of 13 amino acids. Germline V gene data show CDR1 as LNHDA and CDR2 as SQIVND (reference sequence). V was pared by 6 bases and J by 7 bases, with 8 bases of the junction left unmatched. The CDR3 nucleotides are TGTGCCAGTAGCAAGAGACAGGGGTGGGAGCAGTACTTC. Protein product: CASSKRQGWEQYF.

J is TRBJ2-2 and V is TRBV28, with D possibly TRBD2 on 6 matching bases. Germline V gene lookup returns CDR1 MDHEN and CDR2 SYDVKM. This CDR3 spans 17 amino acids. V was clipped by 3 bases and J by 5 bases, with 19 bases between them. The CDR3 loop is CASSFNRDARGTGELFF. The CDR3 DNA follows: TGTGCCAGCAGTTTTAATCGGGATGCCCGGGGGACCGGGGAGCTGTTTTTT. Full variable domain (rest looked up from reference TRBV28 and TRBJ2-2): DVKVTQSSRYLVKRTGEKVFLECVQDMDHENMFWYRQDPGLGLRLIYFSYDVKMKEKGDIPEGYSVSREKKERFSLILESASTNQTSMYLCASSFNRDARGTGELFFGEGSRLTVL.

The genes are TRBV6-2 or TRBV6-3 and TRBJ1-4, with 9 bases identical to TRBD1. J gave up 8 bases and V 5 bases, and 12 bases lay outside the gene matches. Per the germline V gene, CDR1 is MNHEY and CDR2 is SVGEGT. CDR3 length: 16 residues. CDR3 sequence (DNA): TGTGCCAGCAGTCTGGGGACAGGGCGTGAACGGGAAAAACTGTTTTTT. The encoded protein is CASSLGTGREREKLFF.

This rearrangement joins TRBV6-5 to TRBJ1-2, with D maybe TRBD1 (6 bases). This CDR3 region has 14 residues. Germline CDR1 MNHEY, CDR2 SVGAGI. Trimming removed 6 bases at V and 8 bases at J, with 19 bases between. The CDR3 is CASSPTVQGRGYTF. The CDR3 region has the DNA TGTGCCAGCAGCCCCACAGTACAGGGACGCGGCTACACCTTC.

The chain couples TRBV6-2 or TRBV6-3 to TRBJ2-1; perhaps TRBD2 as D (5 bases). CDR3 length: 15 residues. Trimming shortened V by 6 bases and J by 2 bases, and 14 bases separated the two germline ends. Germline V lookup: CDR1 MNHEY, CDR2 SVGEGT. The DNA for the CDR3 is TGTGCCAGCAGCCCAAGCGGAGGCACCTACAATGAGCAGTTCTTC. It encodes CASSPSGGTYNEQFF.